These 18 T cell receptor beta chains were all obtained from the same sample, sequenced in a study of cytomegalovirus exposure and HLA in healthy donors. The repertoire was sequenced with immunoSEQ multiplex PCR; TCRdb's copy has only in-frame clones and lacks some. The sample includes some 160,000 clones, roughly 91% seen only once; the top ten take 3%. Sequenced sample: PBMCs. The receptors come from a man younger than 35 in good health and CMV-seronegative.

This sequence joins TRBV5-4 and TRBJ1-1, with 7 bases fitting TRBD1. The CDR3 spans 15 residues. Germline loops: CDR1 SGHNT, CDR2 YYREEE (reference sequence). The V segment lost 1 base and the J segment 1 base; nucleotides outside the gene matches: 4. The CDR3 nucleotides read TGTGCCAGCAGCTTGCTGGGACAGAGGAACACTGAAGCTTTCTTT. Amino acid sequence: CASSLLGQRNTEAFF.

This clone has a count of ten or more. V is TRBV2 and J is TRBJ1-2; D is perhaps TRBD1 (5 bases). In germline, CDR1 is SNHLY, CDR2 FYNNEI. With 4 bases removed from V and 5 bases from J, the gap between germline ends came to 14 bases. The CDR3 contains 14 residues. This chain's CDR3 is CASSGRATEYGYTF. In nucleotides, the CDR3 is TGTGCCAGCAGTGGCAGGGCCACCGAATATGGCTACACCTTC. Looking up the rest from reference TRBV2 and TRBJ1-2 gives the full variable domain: EPEVTQTPSHQVTQMGQEVILRCVPISNHLYFYWYRQILGQKVEFLVSFYNNEISEKSEIFDDQFSVERPDGSNFTLKIRSTKLEDSAMYFCASSGRATEYGYTFGSGTRLTVV.

This rearrangement joins TRBV4-2 to TRBJ2-3, with TRBD2 matching 9 bases. Germline CDR1 reads LGHNA; CDR2 reads YNFKEQ. With V trimmed by 4 bases and J by 3 bases, 2 bases remained unmatched. The CDR3 runs to 14 residues. The CDR3 nucleotides are TGTGCCAGCAGCCCGGGACTAGCAACAGATACGCAGTATTTT. Protein product: CASSPGLATDTQYF.

CDR3 in DNA: TGCGCCAGCAGCTCAAACCCTGGGAGCACTGAAGCTTTCTTT. The encoded protein is CASSSNPGSTEAFF. The chain has TRBV5-1 and TRBJ1-1; D unclear. Germline loops: CDR1 SGHRS, CDR2 YFSETQ. The CDR3 runs to 14 residues. Trimming shortened V by 3 bases and J by 4 bases, and 13 bases separated the two germline ends.

The gene calls are TRBV6-1 and TRBJ2-2, with 12 bases aligning to TRBD2. V was pared by 4 bases and J by 3 bases, with 0 bases of the junction left unmatched. Germline CDR1 reads MNHNS; CDR2 reads SASEGT. CDR3 length: 15 residues. CDR3 in amino acids: CASSGTSGDTGELFF. The CDR3 nucleotides read TGTGCCAGCAGTGGGACTAGCGGGGACACCGGGGAGCTGTTTTTT.

This chain uses TRBV6-1 with TRBJ1-2, with 8 bases fitting TRBD1. The length of the CDR3 is 15 residues. Germline lookup yields CDR1 MNHNS and CDR2 SASEGT. V lost 5 bases to trimming and J lost 8 bases; unmatched junction nucleotides: 13. The CDR3 sequence is CASSPRTGNWKGYTF. The CDR3 bases are TGTGCCAGCAGTCCCCGGACAGGGAATTGGAAAGGCTACACCTTC.

The chain couples TRBV6-6 to TRBJ1-5; TRBD1 is a possible D gene (5 bases). This CDR3 region has 15 residues. CDR1 and CDR2 from the germline V gene are MNHNY and SVGAGI (reference sequence). Trimming left V 3 bases short and J 4 bases short, with 13 bases between. This CDR3 reads CASSYSGRGNQPQHF. As DNA, the CDR3 is TGTGCCAGCAGTTATAGCGGTAGGGGTAATCAGCCCCAGCATTTT.

J is TRBJ2-3 and V is TRBV1; the D call in the table, TRBD2, was not verified against the DNA. TRBV1 is termed a pseudogene. The CDR3 is 12 amino acids. The chain's CDR3 is CTSYDYTDTQYF. The CDR3 nucleotides are TGCACCAGCTATGACTACACAGATACGCAGTATTTT.

The rearrangement uses TRBV5-1 and TRBJ1-3, with D possibly being TRBD1 (5 bases). The CDR3 spans 16 residues. V was shortened by 0 bases and J by 2 bases, with 12 bases between the two germline ends. The germline V gene has CDR1 SGHRS and CDR2 YFSETQ. The CDR3 DNA is TGCGCCAGCAGCTTGGCCTTCCAGGGTGCTGGAAACACCATATATTTT. Translating it yields CASSLAFQGAGNTIYF.

The chain recombines TRBV7-9 with TRBJ1-1, with D uncertain. Trimming left V 3 bases short and J 3 bases short, with 8 bases between. The CDR3 loop spans 13 amino acids. Germline-derived CDR1 and CDR2 are SEHNR and FQNEAQ (reference sequence). CDR3 protein: CASSLLTDTEAFF. The CDR3 nucleotides are TGTGCCAGCAGCTTGCTTACAGACACTGAAGCTTTCTTT.

The J gene is TRBJ1-2, the V gene TRBV6-1; TRBD1 aligns across 7 bases. The CDR3 runs 14 residues. Unmatched junction bases numbered 6, after V lost 7 bases and J lost 1 base. Germline V gene sequence: CDR1 MNHNS, CDR2 SASEGT. DNA of the CDR3: TGTGCCAGCACTACAGGGGCTGTTAACTATGGCTACACCTTC. Its translation is CASTTGAVNYGYTF.

The chain joins TRBV28 to TRBJ2-3; weak D call: TRBD1 (6 bases). Germline values: CDR1 MDHEN, CDR2 SYDVKM. CDR3 size: 16 residues. Trimming took 4 bases from V and 4 from J, leaving 18 bases between them. CDR3 coding DNA: TGTGCCAGCAGTTCCCTGTATCAGGGGCCGGCAGATACGCAGTATTTT. It is translated as CASSSLYQGPADTQYF.

The V call is TRBV15, the J call TRBJ1-1; 9 nucleotides agree with TRBD1. Germline lookup yields CDR1 LNHNV and CDR2 YYDKDF (reference sequence). V was pared by 1 base and J by 12 bases, with 9 bases of the junction left unmatched. This CDR3 is 14 amino acids long. As DNA, the CDR3 is TGTGCCACCAGCAGAGCCCCGGACAGGGGTGAGACTTTCTTT. This gives the protein CATSRAPDRGETFF.

In this sample, this clone turned up once. The rearrangement links TRBV7-6 to TRBJ2-7; the D gene is possibly TRBD1 (5 bases). The CDR3 covers 13 residues. The germline CDR1 and CDR2 sequences are SGHVS and FNYEAQ. Trimming stripped 0 bases from V and 4 bases from J, with 7 bases between. The CDR3 nucleotides are TGTGCCAGCAGCTTAGCAAGGGGATACGAGCAGTACGTC. Encoded protein: CASSLARGYEQYV.

The gene calls are TRBV21-1 and TRBJ1-5. TRBV21-1 is termed a pseudogene. The CDR3 is 17 amino acids. The CDR3 sequence is CASTEPAAGDSNQPQHF. The CDR3 DNA reads as TGTGCCAGCACTGAACCGGCGGCTGGTGATAGCAATCAGCCCCAGCATTTT.

The V gene is TRBV4-3, the J gene TRBJ2-5, with a possible D match to TRBD2 (6 bases). The V end lost 0 bases, the J end lost 7 bases, and 21 bases lay between the germline ends. The CDR3 is 17 amino acids. The germline CDR1 and CDR2 sequences are LGHNA and YSLEER. CDR3 bases: TGCGCCAGCAGCCAAGATCTTTTAGGGACTTCAAGTGGGACCCAGTACTTC. Translating gives CASSQDLLGTSSGTQYF.

The genes are TRBV27 and TRBJ2-1; TRBD2 matches at 11 bases. The CDR3 has 16 amino acids. Per the germline V gene, CDR1 is MNHEY and CDR2 is SMNVEV (reference sequence). V gave up 3 bases and J gave up 5 bases; unmatched junction bases: 6. The CDR3 is CASSFGTSGYNNEQFF. The CDR3 bases are TGTGCCAGCAGTTTCGGGACTAGCGGTTACAACAATGAGCAGTTCTTC.

In its sample, this clone was seen once. The chain employs TRBV4-3 and TRBJ2-1; 9 bases match TRBD1. The CDR3 covers 14 residues. Germline assignment: CDR1 LGHNA and CDR2 YSLEER. With 0 bases clipped from V and 10 bases from J, the junction kept 4 bases outside the gene matches. In nucleotides, the CDR3 is TGCGCCAGCAGCCAAGATAGACAGGGGGGAGAGCAGTTCTTC. This gives the protein CASSQDRQGGEQFF.